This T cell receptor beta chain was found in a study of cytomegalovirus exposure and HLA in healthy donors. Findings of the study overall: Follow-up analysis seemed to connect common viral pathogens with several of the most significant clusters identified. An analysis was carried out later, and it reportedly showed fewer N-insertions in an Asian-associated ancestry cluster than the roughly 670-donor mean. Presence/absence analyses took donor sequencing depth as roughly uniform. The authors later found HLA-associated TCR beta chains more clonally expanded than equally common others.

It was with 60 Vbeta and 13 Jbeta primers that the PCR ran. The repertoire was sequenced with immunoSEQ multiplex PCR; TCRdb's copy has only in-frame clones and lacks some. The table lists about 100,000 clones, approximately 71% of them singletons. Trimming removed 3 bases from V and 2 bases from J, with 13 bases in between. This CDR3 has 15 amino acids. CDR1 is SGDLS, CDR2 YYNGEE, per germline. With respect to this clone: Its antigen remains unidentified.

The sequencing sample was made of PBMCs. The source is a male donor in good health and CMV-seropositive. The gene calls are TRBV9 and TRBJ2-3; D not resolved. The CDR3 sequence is CASSALEFHTDTQYF. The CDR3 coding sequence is TGTGCCAGCAGCGCATTAGAGTTCCACACAGATACGCAGTATTTT.